The 17 T cell receptor beta chains reported below all come from one sample, sequenced in a study of molecular identifiers for immune sequencing clone quantification. MiXCR, run by TCRdb on the PCR reads, gives a single entry per CDR3 protein. Among over 65,000 distinct CDR3 sequences listed, about 23% were seen once. Sequencing was carried out using naive CD8+ T cells from blood, with Jurkat cell RNA spiked in. Subset: FACS-sorted CD8+CD4-CCR7+CD45RA+ naive T cells. The receptors stem from a human donor in good health. Some libraries in this study had Jurkat cell RNA spiked in.

The V and J genes are TRBV19 and TRBJ1-5; D perhaps matches TRBD1 (6 bases). CDR1 LNHDA and CDR2 SQIVND come from the germline V gene (reference sequence). Trimming took off 6 bases at V and 0 bases at J, with 15 bases between the two ends. The CDR3 totals 16 residues. This chain's CDR3 is CASRISGDYSNQPQHF. Written as DNA, the CDR3 is TGTGCCAGTAGAATCTCAGGGGATTATAGCAATCAGCCCCAGCATTTT.

V gene TRBV4-3 combines with J gene TRBJ2-7, with D perhaps being TRBD1 or TRBD2 (5 bases each). CDR3 length: 16 residues. V gave up 0 bases and J gave up 2 bases, with 14 bases separating them. Germline V gives CDR1 LGHNA, CDR2 YSLEER. In DNA, the CDR3 is TGCGCCAGCAGCCAAGAAAGGGGCCGGGGAGCCTACGAGCAGTACTTC. This codes for CASSQERGRGAYEQYF.

As for this clonotype: An end of the junction differs from the germline gene, which may be a read error. The chain couples TRBV19 to TRBJ1-1; weak D call: TRBD1 (5 bases). This CDR3 contains 13 residues. Germline CDR1 and CDR2: LNHDA and SQIVND (reference sequence). Here the CDR3 DNA reads TGTGCCGGTAGTATCGGCAGGGCTCGTGAAGCTTTCTTT. Translated: CAGSIGRAREAFF.

This clonotype was recorded at least ten times. The CDR3 sequence is CASSEALGGRAPQHF. The CDR3 DNA follows: TGTGCCAGCAGTGAAGCGCTGGGGGGCCGGGCGCCCCAGCATTTT. The chain is built from TRBV2 and TRBJ1-5, with D maybe TRBD1 (6 bases). Germline V CDR1 and CDR2: SNHLY, FYNNEI. The CDR3 contains 15 residues. The V end lost 0 bases, the J end lost 9 bases, and 15 bases lay between the germline ends.

This clonotype was seen repeatedly, ten times or more. V and J are TRBV4-1 and TRBJ1-1, with 7 nucleotides matching TRBD1. This CDR3 spans 13 amino acids. Germline CDR1 and CDR2: MGHRA and YSYEKL. The V segment lost 5 bases and the J segment 7 bases; nucleotides outside the gene matches: 7. CDR3 in DNA: TGCGCCAGCAGCTTCACAGGGGTAGGTGAAGCTTTCTTT. Translating gives CASSFTGVGEAFF.

This clonotype was observed a handful of times. The rearrangement joins TRBV28 to TRBJ2-2, with unresolved D. Trimming removed 4 bases from V and 6 bases from J, with 9 bases in between. Per the germline V gene, CDR1 is MDHEN and CDR2 is SYDVKM. This CDR3 spans 13 amino acids. CDR3 sequence (DNA): TGTGCCAGCAGTTCACGGGCCTCCGGGGAGCTGTTTTTT. It encodes CASSSRASGELFF.

This clonotype has at least ten counts. The J gene is TRBJ2-2, the V gene TRBV24-1, with D perhaps TRBD2 (6 bases). Germline V CDR1 and CDR2: KGHDR, SFDVKD. The ends were cut back, 4 bases at V and 6 bases at J, with 8 bases in the middle. The CDR3 has 13 residues. Here the CDR3 DNA reads TGTGCCACCAGTGAGGTAGCGGCCGGGGAGCTGTTTTTT. Translation gives CATSEVAAGELFF.

This clonotype showed up just a few times. This chain joins TRBV7-9 and TRBJ1-1; D is unresolved. The CDR3 consists of 12 residues. V was clipped by 5 bases and J by 8 bases, with 12 bases between them. CDR1 and CDR2 from the germline V gene are SEHNR and FQNEAQ (reference sequence). CDR3 nucleotide sequence: TGTGCCAGCAGCCGCCATCCACTCGAAGCTTTCTTT. Its translation: CASSRHPLEAFF.

This clonotype was counted many times. The rearrangement links TRBV7-8 to TRBJ1-4, with D unresolved. Trimming cost V 5 bases and J 12 bases, with 16 bases left between them. Germline values: CDR1 SGHVS, CDR2 FQNEAQ. The CDR3 runs 13 residues. CDR3 coding DNA: TGTGCCAGCAGCCCGGGAGATTTTTTGGAACTGTTTTTT. Residues: CASSPGDFLELFF. Variable domain in full (rest from reference TRBV7-8 and TRBJ1-4): GAGVSQSPRYKVAKRGQDVALRCDPISGHVSLFWYQQALGQGPEFLTYFQNEAQLDKSGLPSDRFFAERPEGSVSTLKIQRTQQEDSAVYLCASSPGDFLELFFGSGTQLSVL.

V and J are TRBV20-1 and TRBJ2-3; D is ambiguous. The germline V gene encodes CDR1 DFQATT and CDR2 SNEGSKA (reference sequence). Trimming removed 4 bases from V and 2 bases from J, with 4 bases in between. The CDR3 is made up of 11 amino acids. The CDR3 DNA reads TGCAGTGCTACCCCCACAGATACGCAGTATTTT. Protein: CSATPTDTQYF.

The chain is built from TRBV6-1 and TRBJ1-4, with a weak D call TRBD1 (5 bases). The V gene lost 3 bases and the J gene lost 7 bases, with 12 bases spanning the gap. This CDR3 comprises 14 residues. Germline V gives CDR1 MNHNS, CDR2 SASEGT. DNA for the CDR3: TGTGCCAGCAGTGACGGGGGGGGACTTGAAAAACTGTTTTTT. The encoded protein is CASSDGGGLEKLFF.

This chain connects TRBV20-1 to TRBJ2-5, with TRBD2 matching 16 bases. V trimming: 0 bases; J trimming: 0 bases; junction bases outside the gene matches: 7. CDR1 and CDR2 (germline): DFQATT, SNEGSKA (reference sequence). The CDR3 sequence is 19 residues long. The CDR3 reads CSARDRGLAGGPDQETQYF. Here the CDR3 DNA reads TGCAGTGCTAGAGATCGGGGACTAGCGGGAGGGCCGGACCAAGAGACCCAGTACTTC.

Of note for this clonotype: A much larger clone is a single base away; this may be a read error. The chain is built from TRBV4-1 and TRBJ2-1; TRBD2 matches at 8 bases. In germline, CDR1 is MGHRA, CDR2 YSYEKL. The CDR3 spans 16 residues. The junction had 14 bases not matched to a gene; V was cut back by 1 base and J by 12 bases. The CDR3 bases are TGCGCCAGCAGCCAAGTACATGGGGCGGGGGGCTATGCGCAGTTCTTC. Translation gives CASSQVHGAGGYAQFF.

In the case of this clonotype: The missing conserved phenylalanine or tryptophan at the end of this CDR3 makes a read error likely. The chain has TRBV28 and TRBJ2-7, with TRBD2 as a possible D gene (5 bases). Germline assignment: CDR1 MDHEN and CDR2 SYDVKM. Between the trimmed V and J ends, which lost 7 bases and 6 bases, there was a span of 19 bases. This CDR3 has 14 amino acids. The CDR3 spells CASTMDGGPAEQYL. CDR3 nucleotides: TGTGCCAGCACCATGGACGGAGGACCGGCCGAGCAGTACTTA.

Concerning this clonotype: A clone one base away is much larger, so this may be a read error. This chain connects TRBV4-3 to TRBJ2-5, with D perhaps matching TRBD1 (6 bases). The CDR3 totals 15 residues. V dropped 2 bases and J dropped 11 bases, with 21 bases sitting between them. Germline values: CDR1 LGHNA, CDR2 YSLEER. The CDR3 reads CASSQQTGSYNEQYF. Written as DNA, the CDR3 is TGCGCCAGCAGCCAACAGACAGGTAGCTACAATGAGCAGTACTTC.

The table lists this clonotype with many counts. The chain couples TRBV5-5 to TRBJ2-7, with TRBD1 identical over 9 bases. The CDR3 length is 15 residues. Germline V gene lookup returns CDR1 SGHKS and CDR2 YYEKEE (reference sequence). With V trimmed by 4 bases and J by 5 bases, 10 bases remained unmatched. The CDR3, as DNA: TGTGCCAGCAGCCCAACCGGGACAGGGCTCGACGAGCAGTACTTC. Translation gives CASSPTGTGLDEQYF.

This clonotype was picked up a small number of times. A much bigger clone sits one base away, suggesting this may be a read error. The chain joins TRBV20-1 to TRBJ2-3; D may be TRBD2 (5 bases). CDR3 size: 10 residues. CDR1 is DFQATT, CDR2 SNEGSKA, per germline (reference sequence). The V and J ends lost 6 bases and 8 bases respectively, with 9 bases between them. In DNA, the CDR3 is TGCAGTGCAAACGGAGGTACGCAGTATTTT. It is translated as CSANGGTQYF.